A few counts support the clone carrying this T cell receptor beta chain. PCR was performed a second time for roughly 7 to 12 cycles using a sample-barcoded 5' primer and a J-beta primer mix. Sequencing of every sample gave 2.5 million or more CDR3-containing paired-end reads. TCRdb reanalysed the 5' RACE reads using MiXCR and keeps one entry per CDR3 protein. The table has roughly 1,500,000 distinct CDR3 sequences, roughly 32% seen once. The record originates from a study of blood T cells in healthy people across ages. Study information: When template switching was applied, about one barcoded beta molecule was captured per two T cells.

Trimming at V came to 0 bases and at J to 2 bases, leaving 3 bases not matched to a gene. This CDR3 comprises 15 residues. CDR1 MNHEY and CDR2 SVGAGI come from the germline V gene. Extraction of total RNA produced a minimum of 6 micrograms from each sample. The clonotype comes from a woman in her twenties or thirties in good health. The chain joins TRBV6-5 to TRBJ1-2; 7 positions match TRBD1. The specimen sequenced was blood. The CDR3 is CASSYSETGNYGYTF. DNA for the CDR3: TGTGCCAGCAGTTACTCAGAGACAGGGAACTATGGCTACACCTTC.